A selection of T cell receptor beta chains follows, all from one sample in a study of cytomegalovirus exposure and HLA in healthy donors. TCRdb keeps only in-frame clones here, not all; method: immunoSEQ multiplex PCR. Here the sample spans about 76,000 clones, 70% to 85% being singletons. The sample consisted of PBMCs. These receptors all stem from a man aged 30 to 39 in good health and CMV-seronegative. CDR3s include the opening cysteine and the closing phenylalanine or tryptophan. The D gene is left open where the match is weak. Clone size is not always given. Where it is, it says once, few, many or a class for expanded clones.

d_call | j_call | v_call | clone_size | cdr3_aa | cdr3_nt
. | TRBJ2-7 | TRBV29-1 | . | CSVSVSYEQYF | TGCAGCGTCTCCGTTTCCTACGAGCAGTACTTC
. | TRBJ2-7 | TRBV7-2 | . | CASSGLRGEQYF | TGTGCCAGCAGCGGCCTTAGGGGCGAGCAGTACTTC
TRBD1 | TRBJ1-1 | TRBV6-5 | . | CASSLNRGLEAFF | TGTGCCAGCAGCTTAAACAGGGGGCTGGAAGCTTTCTTT
TRBD1 | TRBJ1-5 | TRBV6-1 | . | CASRQGQGPQHF | TGTGCCAGCAGACAGGGGCAGGGGCCCCAGCATTTT
. | TRBJ2-5 | TRBV4-2 | . | CASSQDSASLETQYF | TGTGCCAGCAGCCAAGATAGTGCGTCGTTGGAGACCCAGTACTTC
. | TRBJ1-6 | TRBV19 | . | CASSIWGDSPLHF | TGTGCCAGTAGTATTTGGGGGGATTCACCCCTCCACTTT
. | TRBJ2-7 | TRBV30 | . | CAWSAAGYEQYF | TGTGCCTGGAGCGCCGCGGGCTACGAGCAGTACTTC
TRBD1 | TRBJ1-2 | TRBV14 | once | CASSQQGAYYGYTF | TGTGCCAGCAGCCAACAGGGGGCTTATTATGGCTACACCTTC
TRBD1 | TRBJ2-7 | TRBV19 | . | CASSVDRGSYEQYF | TGTGCCAGTAGTGTGGACAGGGGCTCCTACGAGCAGTACTTC
. | TRBJ1-4 | TRBV28 | . | CASSQQGLNEKLFF | TGTGCCAGCAGCCAACAGGGCTTGAATGAAAAACTGTTTTTT
TRBD1 | TRBJ1-2 | TRBV4-3 | . | CASSPDRLYGYTF | TGCGCCAGCAGCCCGGACAGGCTATATGGCTACACCTTC
TRBD2 | TRBJ2-7 | TRBV4-3 | few | CASSPGGYEQYF | TGCGCCAGCAGCCCGGGGGGCTACGAGCAGTACTTC
. | TRBJ1-5 | TRBV2 | . | CASSLGENQPQHF | TGTGCCAGCAGCCTAGGAGAGAATCAGCCCCAGCATTTT
TRBD1 | TRBJ1-2 | TRBV5-5 | . | CASSSSTGLWSYTF | TGTGCCAGCAGCTCCTCGACAGGGCTCTGGAGCTACACCTTC
. | TRBJ2-3 | TRBV6-6 | . | CASYRGSTDTQYF | TGTGCCAGCTATCGCGGCTCCACAGATACGCAGTATTTT
. | TRBJ1-5 | TRBV5-4 | . | CASSEQGVSNQPQHF | TGTGCCAGCAGCGAACAGGGCGTTAGCAATCAGCCCCAGCATTTT
TRBD2 | TRBJ2-7 | TRBV4-1 | few | CASSQNTFGTSNYEQYF | TGCGCCAGCAGCCAAAATACCTTCGGGACTAGTAACTACGAGCAGTACTTC
. | TRBJ2-5 | TRBV18 | . | CASSSTIQETQYF | TGTGCCAGCTCTTCGACTATTCAAGAGACCCAGTACTTC
. | TRBJ2-7 | TRBV9 | . | CASSPRPYEQYF | TGTGCCAGCAGCCCCCGTCCCTACGAGCAGTACTTC
. | TRBJ2-2 | TRBV11-2 | . | CASSYEVSTGELFF | TGTGCCAGCAGCTACGAGGTGTCCACCGGGGAGCTGTTTTTT
. | TRBJ1-5 | TRBV5-1 | . | CASSWGASNQPQHF | TGCGCCAGCAGCTGGGGCGCTAGCAATCAGCCCCAGCATTTT
. | TRBJ2-5 | TRBV5-4 | . | CASSLVAQETQYF | TGTGCCAGCAGCTTGGTAGCCCAAGAGACCCAGTACTTC
TRBD1 | TRBJ1-2 | TRBV6-6 | . | CASRTDRRYGYTF | TGTGCCAGCAGAACGGACAGGCGCTATGGCTACACCTTC
TRBD1 | TRBJ1-5 | TRBV19 | . | CASSMNRGGQPQHF | TGTGCCAGTAGTATGAACAGGGGAGGCCAGCCCCAGCATTTT
. | TRBJ1-6 | TRBV19 | . | CASSPGRNSPLHF | TGTGCCAGTAGCCCCGGGAGGAATTCACCCCTCCACTTT
. | TRBJ2-2 | TRBV9 | . | CASSVLAGITGELFF | TGTGCCAGCAGCGTACTGGCGGGAATTACCGGGGAGCTGTTTTTT
. | TRBJ1-1 | TRBV7-8 | . | CASGGGGVEAFF | TGTGCCAGCGGAGGAGGGGGGGTTGAAGCTTTCTTT
TRBD1 | TRBJ1-2 | TRBV10-3 | . | CAISEIAGGAGGYTF | TGTGCCATCAGTGAGATAGCAGGGGGCGCAGGTGGCTACACCTTC
. | TRBJ1-2 | TRBV5-1 | . | CASSRDGGESYGYTF | TGCGCCAGCAGCCGAGACGGGGGGGAGAGCTATGGCTACACCTTC
. | TRBJ1-2 | TRBV7-8 | . | CASSFLGVGADDGYTF | TGTGCCAGCAGCTTTCTCGGGGTTGGAGCAGACGATGGCTACACCTTC